The next 19 T cell receptor beta chains were all read from a single sample in a study of tumor-infiltrating lymphocytes in localized non-small cell lung cancer. Some clones are missing from TCRdb's copy, which holds only in-frame ones; the method was immunoSEQ multiplex PCR. The table has approximately 17,000 clones, roughly three quarters seen once; the top ten hold 9.1%. Sequenced input: lung tumor tissue. The receptors shown here come from a human donor with non-small cell lung cancer.

The chain joins TRBV29-1 to TRBJ2-7; D is ambiguous. Germline V CDR1 and CDR2: SQVTM, ANQGSEA. V dropped 4 bases and J dropped 9 bases, with 19 bases sitting between them. This CDR3 spans 13 amino acids. CDR3 sequence (DNA): TGCAGCGTTGCCGATCCTCCGATGGTGCGGCAGTACTTC. This codes for CSVADPPMVRQYF.

The rearrangement joins TRBV18 to TRBJ2-5, with D unresolved. Trimming took off 5 bases at V and 0 bases at J, with 1 base between the two ends. The CDR3 is 11 residues long. Germline lookup yields CDR1 KGHSH and CDR2 LQKENI. The CDR3 protein is CASSNQETQYF. The CDR3 coding sequence is TGTGCCAGCTCAAACCAAGAGACCCAGTACTTC.

The CDR3 protein is CASKTGTDSIPYGYTF. The CDR3 DNA sequence: TGTGCCAGCAAGACCGGGACAGATTCTATTCCTTATGGCTACACCTTC. V and J are TRBV25-1 and TRBJ1-2, with 7 bases identical to TRBD1. Looked up from germline, CDR1 is MGHDK and CDR2 is SYGVNS. The V and J ends lost 7 bases and 5 bases, in that order; junction bases with no gene match: 16. CDR3 size: 16 residues.

The gene calls are TRBV7-6 and TRBJ2-6; D possibly corresponds to TRBD1 (7 bases). This CDR3 comprises 19 residues. Germline CDR1 SGHVS, CDR2 FNYEAQ. The V end lost 4 bases, the J end lost 3 bases, and 22 bases lay between the germline ends. CDR3 amino acids: CASSSHPQGGLFGANVLTF. The CDR3 nucleotides are TGTGCCAGCAGCTCGCATCCCCAGGGGGGTCTGTTTGGGGCCAACGTCCTGACTTTC.

The chain recombines TRBV18 with TRBJ1-1; D not resolved. With 2 bases removed from V and 3 bases from J, the gap between germline ends came to 10 bases. This CDR3 region has 14 residues. Germline loops: CDR1 KGHSH, CDR2 LQKENI. The CDR3 region has the DNA TGTGCCAGCTCACCAGGGCAGGCAGACACTGAAGCTTTCTTT. Translating gives CASSPGQADTEAFF.

This rearrangement joins TRBV19 to TRBJ1-1; TRBD1 might be the D (6 bases). Trimming cost V 6 bases and J 6 bases, with 17 bases left between them. The CDR3 length is 14 residues. Germline loops: CDR1 LNHDA, CDR2 SQIVND (reference sequence). The CDR3 sequence: CASSATGRTAEAFF. The DNA of the CDR3 is TGTGCCAGTAGCGCCACAGGGAGAACCGCTGAAGCTTTCTTT.

The J gene is TRBJ1-2, the V gene TRBV6-1; D is unclear. Trimming left V 4 bases short and J 2 bases short, with 8 bases between. Germline lookup yields CDR1 MNHNS and CDR2 SASEGT. This CDR3 region has 13 residues. The DNA of the CDR3 is TGTGCCAGCAGTGGCGACGAAAACTATGGCTACACCTTC. Translated, it gives CASSGDENYGYTF.

In this sample, this clone turned up a few times. Here the CDR3 reads CAIRETGGQETQYF. CDR3 bases: TGTGCCATCAGGGAGACAGGGGGCCAAGAGACCCAGTACTTC. V and J are TRBV10-3 and TRBJ2-5; 9 positions match TRBD1. Germline values: CDR1 ENHRY, CDR2 SYGVKD. The J segment lost 1 base and the V segment lost 6 bases, leaving 3 bases of the junction unmatched. The length of the CDR3 is 14 residues.

This sequence joins TRBV6-6 and TRBJ2-5, with D perhaps being TRBD1 or TRBD2 (5 bases each). The CDR3 has 15 amino acids. Germline loops: CDR1 MNHNY, CDR2 SVGAGI (reference sequence). The ends were cut back, 2 bases at V and 4 bases at J, with 14 bases in the middle. In DNA, the CDR3 is TGTGCCAGCAGTTACGGGACGGGGATGAGAGAGACCCAGTACTTC. Amino acids: CASSYGTGMRETQYF.

The rearrangement uses TRBV5-8 and TRBJ2-1; D gene uncertain. Between the trimmed V and J ends, which lost 0 bases and 8 bases, there was a span of 9 bases. Germline V gene sequence: CDR1 SGHTS, CDR2 YDEGEE. The CDR3 runs 13 residues. As DNA, the CDR3 is TGTGCCAGCAGCTTGGCCCCGGGCGATGAGCAGTTCTTC. Protein sequence: CASSLAPGDEQFF. The variable domain in full, with the rest retrieved from reference TRBV5-8 and TRBJ2-1, is EAGVTQSPTHLIKTRGQQATLRCSPISGHTSVYWYQQALGLGLQFLLWYDEGEERNRGNFPPRFSGRQFPNYSSELNVNALELEDSALYLCASSLAPGDEQFFGPGTRLTVL.

V and J are TRBV19 and TRBJ1-1, with TRBD1 matching over 9 bases. The CDR3 covers 17 residues. Germline trimming cut 4 bases from V and 3 bases from J; bases unmatched to any gene: 12. CDR1 LNHDA and CDR2 SQIVND come from the germline V gene (reference sequence). The CDR3 region is CASSTIGGHRGHTEAFF. DNA for the CDR3: TGTGCCAGTAGTACAATAGGGGGGCACAGGGGGCACACTGAAGCTTTCTTT.

This clone was found once. The rearrangement links TRBV20-1 to TRBJ2-1; D call uncertain. Germline CDR1 reads DFQATT; CDR2 reads SNEGSKA (reference sequence). The CDR3 runs to 11 residues. Trimming shortened V by 6 bases and J by 8 bases, and 11 bases separated the two germline ends. In nucleotides, the CDR3 is TGCAGTGCGGATAGGTTAGATGAGCAGTTCTTC. Protein product: CSADRLDEQFF.

V and J are TRBV20-1 and TRBJ2-4; no definite D call. The CDR3 spans 11 residues. Germline V gene sequence: CDR1 DFQATT, CDR2 SNEGSKA (reference sequence). V was cut by 4 bases and J by 8 bases, with 9 bases left in between. The CDR3 DNA reads TGCAGTGCTAAACCTCAGGACATTCAGTACTTC. It is translated as CSAKPQDIQYF.

This clone has only one observation. The chain has TRBV5-4 and TRBJ1-1, with 9 nucleotides matching TRBD1. V lost 3 bases to trimming and J lost 2 bases; unmatched junction nucleotides: 2. This CDR3 region has 14 residues. CDR1 and CDR2 from the germline V gene are SGHNT and YYREEE (reference sequence). CDR3 residues: CASSWGQGNTEAFF. The CDR3 DNA is TGTGCCAGCAGCTGGGGACAGGGCAACACTGAAGCTTTCTTT.

V gene TRBV5-6 combines with J gene TRBJ2-5, with 7 bases that match TRBD1. J was trimmed by 5 bases and V by 3 bases; bases with no gene match: 7. The CDR3 length is 14 residues. The germline gives CDR1 SGHDT, CDR2 YYEEEE. CDR3 protein: CASSSIRGYETQYF. The CDR3 region has the DNA TGTGCCAGCAGCTCTATCAGGGGGTACGAGACCCAGTACTTC.

This sequence joins TRBV30 and TRBJ2-3; D not certain. There are 13 residues in the CDR3. The germline V gene has CDR1 GTSNPN and CDR2 SVGIG (reference sequence). Between the trimmed V and J ends, which lost 0 bases and 3 bases, there was a span of 7 bases. The CDR3 reads CAWSVIGTDTQYF. CDR3 coding DNA: TGTGCCTGGAGTGTCATCGGAACAGATACGCAGTATTTT.

The rearrangement links TRBV5-1 to TRBJ2-2, with 13 bases that match TRBD2. This CDR3 has 19 amino acids. V shed 0 bases, J shed 5 bases, and the junction held 10 bases outside the gene matches. The germline CDR1 and CDR2 sequences are SGHRS and YFSETQ. The CDR3 bases are TGCGCCAGCAGCTTGGTCCCGGGACTAGCGGGAAGTGGTACCGGGGAGCTGTTTTTT. This sequence encodes CASSLVPGLAGSGTGELFF. The complete variable domain, with remaining parts taken from reference TRBV5-1 and TRBJ2-2, reads KAGVTQTPRYLIKTRGQQVTLSCSPISGHRSVSWYQQTPGQGLQFLFEYFSETQRNKGNFPGRFSGRQFSNSRSEMNVSTLELGDSALYLCASSLVPGLAGSGTGELFFGEGSRLTVL.

The rearrangement links TRBV27 to TRBJ2-7; 7 bases align to TRBD2. The germline V gene has CDR1 MNHEY and CDR2 SMNVEV (reference sequence). V shed 3 bases, J shed 3 bases, and the junction held 5 bases outside the gene matches. The CDR3 loop spans 14 amino acids. This CDR3 reads CASSLSGNGYEQYF. The CDR3 DNA follows: TGTGCCAGCAGTTTGAGCGGGAATGGCTACGAGCAGTACTTC.

The gene calls are TRBV5-1 and TRBJ2-2; 12 positions match TRBD2. The V gene's germline CDR1 is SGHRS and CDR2 YFSETQ. The V gene end was trimmed by 4 bases and the J gene end by 7 bases; junction bases not matched to a gene: 8. The CDR3 is 16 amino acids. The CDR3 nucleotides are TGCGCCAGCAGCCTCCGACTAGCGGGAGTTGGCGGGGAGCTGTTTTTT. Protein product: CASSLRLAGVGGELFF.